This TCR beta chain was sequenced during a study of blood T cell repertoires in COVID-19. Background on the study: Nucleic acid was either cDNA or gDNA, and it came from T cells, B-cell-depleted T cells, or PBMCs.

Participants were placed into cohorts based on the clinical history they reported. The table came from immunoSEQ multiplex PCR; TCRdb's copy has only in-frame clones and leaves some out. The repertoire has about 150,000 clones, around 87% of them found once; the top ten carry 4%. The CDR3 covers 12 residues. The germline V and J ends were trimmed by 2 bases and 7 bases, with 6 bases remaining between them. The receptor was derived from a middle-aged woman who had been exposed to COVID-19. The chain is built from TRBV12-3 or TRBV12-4 and TRBJ2-1; TRBD2 might be the D (5 bases). Sequences were obtained from PBMCs or T cells enriched from blood (not recorded which). In DNA form, the CDR3 reads TGTGCCAGCAGTTTAACTAGTAATGAGCAGTTCTTC. It encodes CASSLTSNEQFF.